This T cell receptor (beta chain) was documented in a study of long-term antiretroviral therapy in people with HIV. Version v3.0 of the immunoSEQ assay was performed at survey level. Method: immunoSEQ multiplex PCR; TCRdb's copy keeps in-frame clones and lacks some. The table lists 20,000 or so clones, roughly 79% of them singletons. Germline lookup yields CDR1 MDHEN and CDR2 SYDVKM. The CDR3 has 16 amino acids. V shed 5 bases and J shed 4 bases, with 21 bases lying between them. This sequence was found in a man aged 45 to 65 with HIV. The sequencing used unsorted PBMCs, collected 2.2 years after starting antiretroviral therapy. The chain combines TRBV28 with TRBJ2-7, with D perhaps TRBD2 (5 bases). CDR3 nucleotides: TGTGCCAGCAGTCACCCCAGGCAGCGGCAGAGGTACGAGCAGTACTTC. Its protein product is CASSHPRQRQRYEQYF.